A selection of T cell receptor beta chains follows, all from one sample in a study of CD8+CD57+ T cells in acquired aplastic anemia. Each CDR3 protein gets one entry after TCRdb re-called the reads with MiXCR. The repertoire holds under 150,000 distinct CDR3 sequences, with 40% as singletons. The sample comprised sorted CD4+, CD8+, or CD8+CD57+ T cells (not recorded which) from PBMCs. The receptors originated from a human donor with aplastic anemia. Each CDR3 is given with its conserved first and last residue. A D gene is named only where the DNA matches it firmly. A clone size is listed for some rows: how often the clone was seen (once, few, many), or a class if it is expanded.

d_gene	v_gene	j_gene	abundance	CDR3nt	CDR3aa
-	TRBV7-2	TRBJ1-5	-	TGTGCCAGCGGCTCAGGCTGGACAGCTAATCAGCCCCAGCATTTT	CASGSGWTANQPQHF
-	TRBV10-3	TRBJ1-6	-	TGTGCCATCAGTGAGAGGGCAGGGACTCCGGATTCACCCCTCCACTTT	CAISERAGTPDSPLHF
-	TRBV7-7	TRBJ1-1	-	TGTGCCGGCAGCTTGTGGGAGGACACTGAAGCCTTCTTT	CAGSLWEDTEAFF
-	TRBV28	TRBJ1-5	many	TGTGCCAGCAGTGAGGCAACAGGTCAGCCCCAGCATTTT	CASSEATGQPQHF
TRBD1	TRBV29-1	TRBJ1-2	-	TGCAGCGGTTCGGGACAGGGACACTATGGCTACACCTTC	CSGSGQGHYGYTF
-	TRBV2	TRBJ2-5	many	TGTGCCAGCGCGTGGAGGGCTGGCGGCCAAGAGACCCAGTACTTC	CASAWRAGGQETQYF
TRBD2	TRBV19	TRBJ2-3	-	TGTGCCAGTAGTACCCCCGGGACTAGCGGCACAGATACGCAGTATTTT	CASSTPGTSGTDTQYF
-	TRBV24-1	TRBJ2-7	-	TGTGCCACCAGTGATTTTTCGGGGGGCGACCCCTACGAGCAGTACTTC	CATSDFSGGDPYEQYF
-	TRBV10-3	TRBJ1-2	-	TGTGCCATCAGCGGACACCGTTCCAGCGAGTATGGCTACACCTTC	CAISGHRSSEYGYTF
TRBD1	TRBV25-1	TRBJ2-3	-	TGTGCCAGCAGTGAACGGACAGGGGATACGCAGTATTTT	CASSERTGDTQYF
TRBD2	TRBV11-1	TRBJ2-5	-	TGTGCCAGCAGCTTAGCGTTGGTAGCGGGAGGAAGGGAGACCCAGTACTTT	CASSLALVAGGRETQYF
TRBD1	TRBV19	TRBJ1-6	many	TGTGCCAGTAGTAGACAGGGGGCGGAATCACCCCTCCACTTT	CASSRQGAESPLHF
TRBD1	TRBV20-1	TRBJ1-5	-	TGCAGTGCTAACCCCAGACGATCGGGACAGCTCAATCAGCCCCAGCATTTT	CSANPRRSGQLNQPQHF
TRBD1	TRBV19	TRBJ1-5	many	TGTGCCAGTAGTAGGCAGGGGGCGAGGGATCAGCCCCAGCATTTT	CASSRQGARDQPQHF
TRBD2	TRBV4-3	TRBJ2-3	few	TGCGCCAGCAGCCACCTAGCGGGGGGGCAGTCAGATACGCAGTATTTT	CASSHLAGGQSDTQYF
-	TRBV5-5	TRBJ2-5	many	TGTGCCAGCAGCTTGGCGGGGCGAGAGACCCAGTACTTC	CASSLAGRETQYF
-	TRBV2	TRBJ1-1	many	TGTGCCAGCAGTCTCCGCCCTACCAGTCGGAACACTGAAGCTTTCTTT	CASSLRPTSRNTEAFF
-	TRBV11-2	TRBJ1-1	many	TGTGCCAGCAGCTTAGCGGCAGGGCGAACTGAAGCTTTCTTT	CASSLAAGRTEAFF
TRBD2	TRBV27	TRBJ2-5	-	TGTGCCAGCAGACTATTCGGGGGGAGGATCCAAGAGACCCAGTACTTC	CASRLFGGRIQETQYF
-	TRBV12-3/TRBV12-4	TRBJ1-5	many	TGTGCCAGCAGTAGGACATTCCCTAGCAATCAGCCCCAGCATTTT	CASSRTFPSNQPQHF